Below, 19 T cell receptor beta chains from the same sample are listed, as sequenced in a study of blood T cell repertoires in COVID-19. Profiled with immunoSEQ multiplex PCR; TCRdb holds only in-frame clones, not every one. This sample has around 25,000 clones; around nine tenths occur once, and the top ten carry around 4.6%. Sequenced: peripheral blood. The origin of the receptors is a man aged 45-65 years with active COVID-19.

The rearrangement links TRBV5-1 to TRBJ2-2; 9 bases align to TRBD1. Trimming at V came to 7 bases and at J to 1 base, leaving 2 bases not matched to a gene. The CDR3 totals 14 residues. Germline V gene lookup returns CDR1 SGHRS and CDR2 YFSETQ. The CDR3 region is CASGGQGNTGELFF. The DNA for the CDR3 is TGCGCCAGCGGGGGACAGGGGAACACCGGGGAGCTGTTTTTT.

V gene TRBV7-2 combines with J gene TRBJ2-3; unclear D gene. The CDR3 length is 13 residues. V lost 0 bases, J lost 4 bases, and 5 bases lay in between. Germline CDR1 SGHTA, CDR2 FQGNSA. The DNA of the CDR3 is TGTGCCAGCAGCTTAGCTAAATCAGATACGCAGTATTTT. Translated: CASSLAKSDTQYF.

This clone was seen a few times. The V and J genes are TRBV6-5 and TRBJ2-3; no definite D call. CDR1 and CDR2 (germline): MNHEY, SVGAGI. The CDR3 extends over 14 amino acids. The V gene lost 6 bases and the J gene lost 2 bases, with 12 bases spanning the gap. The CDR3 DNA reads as TGTGCCAGCAGACCCGTGGCCCTCACAGATACGCAGTATTTT. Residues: CASRPVALTDTQYF.

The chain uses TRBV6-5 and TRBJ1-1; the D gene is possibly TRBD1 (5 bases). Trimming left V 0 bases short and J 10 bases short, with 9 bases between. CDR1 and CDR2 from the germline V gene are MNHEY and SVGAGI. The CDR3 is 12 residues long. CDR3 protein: CASSYSGVRAFF. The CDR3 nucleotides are TGTGCCAGCAGTTACTCAGGGGTCCGAGCTTTCTTT.

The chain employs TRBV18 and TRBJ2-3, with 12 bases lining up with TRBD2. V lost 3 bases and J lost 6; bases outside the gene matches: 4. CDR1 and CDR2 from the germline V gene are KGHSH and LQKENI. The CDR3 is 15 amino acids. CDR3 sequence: CASSPRLAGEDTQYF. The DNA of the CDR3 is TGTGCCAGCTCACCTAGACTAGCGGGAGAGGATACGCAGTATTTT. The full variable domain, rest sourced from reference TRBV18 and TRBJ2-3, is NAGVMQNPRHLVRRRGQEARLRCSPMKGHSHVYWYRQLPEEGLKFMVYLQKENIIDESGMPKERFSAEFPKEGPSILRIQQVVRGDSAAYFCASSPRLAGEDTQYFGPGTRLTVL.

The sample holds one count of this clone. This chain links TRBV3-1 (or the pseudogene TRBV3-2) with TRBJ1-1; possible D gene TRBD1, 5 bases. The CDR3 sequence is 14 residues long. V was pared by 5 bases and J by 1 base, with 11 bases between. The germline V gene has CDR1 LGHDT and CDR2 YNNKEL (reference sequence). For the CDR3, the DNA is TGTGCCAGCAGCGCATATGACAGGAACACTGAAGCTTTCTTT. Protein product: CASSAYDRNTEAFF.

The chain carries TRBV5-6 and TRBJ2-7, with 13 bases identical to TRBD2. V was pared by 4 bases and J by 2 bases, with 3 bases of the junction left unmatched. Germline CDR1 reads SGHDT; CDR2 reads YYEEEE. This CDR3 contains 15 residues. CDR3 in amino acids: CASSKGLAGAYEQYF. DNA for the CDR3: TGTGCCAGCAGCAAAGGACTAGCGGGGGCCTACGAGCAGTACTTC.

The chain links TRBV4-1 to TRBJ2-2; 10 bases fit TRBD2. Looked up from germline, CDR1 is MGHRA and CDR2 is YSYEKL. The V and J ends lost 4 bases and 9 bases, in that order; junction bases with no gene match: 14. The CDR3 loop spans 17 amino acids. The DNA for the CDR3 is TGCGCCAGCAGCCTCGGACTAGCGGAGGGGGGATTTTGGGAGCTGTTTTTT. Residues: CASSLGLAEGGFWELFF.

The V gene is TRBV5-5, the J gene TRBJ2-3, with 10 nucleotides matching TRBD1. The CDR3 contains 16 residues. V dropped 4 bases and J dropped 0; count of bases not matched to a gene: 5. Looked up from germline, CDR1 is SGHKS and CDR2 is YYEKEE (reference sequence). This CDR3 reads CASSLGTGASTDTQYF. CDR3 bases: TGTGCCAGCAGCCTCGGGACAGGGGCCAGCACAGATACGCAGTATTTT.

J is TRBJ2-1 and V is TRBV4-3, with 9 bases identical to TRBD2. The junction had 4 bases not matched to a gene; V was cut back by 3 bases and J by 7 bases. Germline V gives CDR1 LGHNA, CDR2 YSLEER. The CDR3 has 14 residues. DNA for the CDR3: TGCGCCAGCAGCCAGGGACTAGCTTCGAATGAGCAGTTCTTC. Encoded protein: CASSQGLASNEQFF.

The CDR3 DNA is TGTGCCAGTAGACTGTATGCTTGGTCGATGGATACGCAGTATTTT. Translated, it gives CASRLYAWSMDTQYF. J is TRBJ2-3 and V is TRBV19; no firm D call. Trimming removed 6 bases at V and 6 bases at J, with 19 bases between. The length of the CDR3 is 15 residues. In germline, CDR1 is LNHDA, CDR2 SQIVND (reference sequence).

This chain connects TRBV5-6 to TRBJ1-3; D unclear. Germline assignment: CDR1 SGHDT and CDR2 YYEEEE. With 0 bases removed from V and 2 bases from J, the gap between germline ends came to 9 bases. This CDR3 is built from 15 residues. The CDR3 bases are TGTGCCAGCAGCTTGGGGTCAGTTCCTGGAAACACCATATATTTT. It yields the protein CASSLGSVPGNTIYF.

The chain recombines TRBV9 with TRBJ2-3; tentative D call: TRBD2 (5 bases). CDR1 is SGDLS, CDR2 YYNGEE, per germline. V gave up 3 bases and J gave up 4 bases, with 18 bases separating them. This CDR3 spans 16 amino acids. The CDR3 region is CASSGANLAFSDTQYF. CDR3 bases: TGTGCCAGCAGCGGCGCTAATCTAGCTTTTTCAGATACGCAGTATTTT.

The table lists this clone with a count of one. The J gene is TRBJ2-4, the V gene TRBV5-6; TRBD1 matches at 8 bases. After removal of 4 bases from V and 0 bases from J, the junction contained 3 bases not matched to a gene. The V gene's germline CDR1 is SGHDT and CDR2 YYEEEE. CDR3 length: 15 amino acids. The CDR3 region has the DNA TGTGCCAGCAGCCTGGGACAGGTAGCCAAAAACATTCAGTACTTC. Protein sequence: CASSLGQVAKNIQYF. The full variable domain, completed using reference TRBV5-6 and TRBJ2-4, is DAGVTQSPTHLIKTRGQQVTLRCSPKSGHDTVSWYQQALGQGPQFIFQYYEEEERQRGNFPDRFSGHQFPNYSSELNVNALLLGDSALYLCASSLGQVAKNIQYFGAGTRLSVL.

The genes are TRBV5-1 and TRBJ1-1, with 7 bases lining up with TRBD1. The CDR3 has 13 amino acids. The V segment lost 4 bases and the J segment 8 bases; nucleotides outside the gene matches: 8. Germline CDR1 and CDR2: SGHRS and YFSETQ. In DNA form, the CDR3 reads TGCGCCAGCAGCCGAAACAGGGGAAGGGAAGCTTTCTTT. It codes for CASSRNRGREAFF. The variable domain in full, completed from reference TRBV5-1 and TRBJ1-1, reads KAGVTQTPRYLIKTRGQQVTLSCSPISGHRSVSWYQQTPGQGLQFLFEYFSETQRNKGNFPGRFSGRQFSNSRSEMNVSTLELGDSALYLCASSRNRGREAFFGQGTRLTVV.

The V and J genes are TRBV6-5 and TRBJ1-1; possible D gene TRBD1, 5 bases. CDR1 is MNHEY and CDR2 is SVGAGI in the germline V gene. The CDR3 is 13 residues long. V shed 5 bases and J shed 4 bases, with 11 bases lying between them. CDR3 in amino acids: CASSTRQGTEAFF. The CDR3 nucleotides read TGTGCCAGCAGTACTCGGCAGGGCACTGAAGCTTTCTTT.

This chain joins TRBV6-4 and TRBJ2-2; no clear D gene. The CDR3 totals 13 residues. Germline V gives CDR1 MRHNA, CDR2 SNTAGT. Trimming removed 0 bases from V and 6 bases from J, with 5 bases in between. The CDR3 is CASSDSLAGELFF. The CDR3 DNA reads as TGTGCCAGCAGTGACTCCTTAGCCGGGGAGCTGTTTTTT.

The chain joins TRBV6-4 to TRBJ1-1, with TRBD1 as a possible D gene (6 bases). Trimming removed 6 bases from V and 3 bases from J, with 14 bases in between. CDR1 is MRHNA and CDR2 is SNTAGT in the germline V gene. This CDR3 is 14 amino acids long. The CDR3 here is CASSPRGGDTEAFF. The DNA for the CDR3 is TGTGCCAGCAGCCCTAGGGGGGGGGACACTGAAGCTTTCTTT.

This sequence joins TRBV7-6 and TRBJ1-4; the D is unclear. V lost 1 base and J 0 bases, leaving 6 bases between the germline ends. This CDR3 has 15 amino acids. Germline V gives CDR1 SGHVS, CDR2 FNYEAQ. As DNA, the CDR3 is TGTGCCAGCAGCTTAGTCGGGGCAACTAATGAAAAACTGTTTTTT. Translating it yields CASSLVGATNEKLFF.